This is a list of T cell receptor beta chains from one sample in a study of T cells after yellow fever vaccination. TCRdb used MiXCR to reprocess the 5' RACE reads, holding one entry per CDR3 protein. Found here are some 260,000 distinct CDR3 sequences, 5.2% of them singletons; the top ten hold 2.5% to 4%. This material consisted of CD4+ T cells sorted from PBMCs, taken on the day of the yellow fever booster vaccination. The origin of the receptors is a young man who received the YFV17D yellow fever vaccine. Both conserved end residues are part of each CDR3. Fields, in order: V gene, J gene, clone size, D gene, CDR3 DNA, CDR3 protein. The D gene is left open where the match is weak. Not every row has a clone size; where given, it reads once, few, many or a size class.

V: TRBV9
J: TRBJ2-7
size: many
D: TRBD1
DNA: TGTGCCAGCAGCCACGACAGGGGCGACTACGAGCAGTACTTC
CDR3: CASSHDRGDYEQYF

V: TRBV6-2/TRBV6-3
J: TRBJ2-3
size: few
D: -
DNA: TGTGCCAGCAGTTACGGGTCTAGCCAACGGATAGATACGCAGTATTTT
CDR3: CASSYGSSQRIDTQYF

V: TRBV7-3
J: TRBJ2-1
size: many
D: TRBD2
DNA: TGTGCCAGCAGCTCGTTAGGGACTAGCGGTTCCTCCTACAATGAGCAGTTCTTC
CDR3: CASSSLGTSGSSYNEQFF

V: TRBV18
J: TRBJ1-2
size: many
D: -
DNA: TGTGCCAGCTCATCCAGCGCTGGGGTCTATGGCTACACCTTC
CDR3: CASSSSAGVYGYTF

V: TRBV29-1
J: TRBJ2-1
size: many
D: -
DNA: TGCAGCTTCGGGGCGGCGGGGACGGGCAATGAGCAGTTCTTC
CDR3: CSFGAAGTGNEQFF

V: TRBV7-8
J: TRBJ1-1
size: few
D: -
DNA: TGTGCCAGCAGCTTAGAAGGCATATACACTGAAGCTTTCTTT
CDR3: CASSLEGIYTEAFF

V: TRBV9
J: TRBJ1-1
size: many
D: -
DNA: TGTGCCAGCAGCGTAGGGGGACATTGGGAGACTGAAGCTTTCTTT
CDR3: CASSVGGHWETEAFF

V: TRBV2
J: TRBJ2-3
size: many
D: -
DNA: TGTGCCAGCAGTGAACAAACAGATACGCAGTATTTT
CDR3: CASSEQTDTQYF

V: TRBV15
J: TRBJ2-3
size: many
D: -
DNA: TGTGCCACCAGCACTGGGAGCGGAGGCCTCACAGATACGCAGTATTTT
CDR3: CATSTGSGGLTDTQYF

V: TRBV5-1
J: TRBJ2-1
size: many
D: -
DNA: TGCGCCAGCAGCGACAGGACGGACAATGAGCAGTTCTTC
CDR3: CASSDRTDNEQFF

V: TRBV6-6
J: TRBJ2-5
size: many
D: -
DNA: TGTGCCAGCAGTTACCCGGGGCAGGGAGAGACCCAGTACTTC
CDR3: CASSYPGQGETQYF

V: TRBV12-3/TRBV12-4
J: TRBJ1-5
size: many
D: TRBD1
DNA: TGTGCCAGCAGCCCCTCCGGGACAGGGAGGCAGCCCCAGCATTTT
CDR3: CASSPSGTGRQPQHF

V: TRBV18
J: TRBJ1-2
size: many
D: TRBD1
DNA: TGTGCCAGCTCACCCGGACAGGGGGGCTACACCTTC
CDR3: CASSPGQGGYTF

V: TRBV7-7
J: TRBJ2-3
size: -
D: -
DNA: TGTGCTAGCAGCTACTCGGCGGGGTCCCGGGATACGCAGTATTTT
CDR3: CASSYSAGSRDTQYF

V: TRBV7-2
J: TRBJ2-6
size: few
D: -
DNA: TGTGCCAGCAGCTTAGCGTTAAGCTCTGGGGCCAACGTCCTGACTTTC
CDR3: CASSLALSSGANVLTF

V: TRBV12-3/TRBV12-4
J: TRBJ1-1
size: few
D: -
DNA: TGTGCCAGCAGGGAAAGAAGGAACACTGAAGCTTTCTTT
CDR3: CASRERRNTEAFF

V: TRBV25-1
J: TRBJ1-6
size: many
D: TRBD1
DNA: TGTGCCAGCAGTGAATCCCCGGGACAGGGTGGATCCTATAATTCACCCCTCCACTTT
CDR3: CASSESPGQGGSYNSPLHF

V: TRBV29-1
J: TRBJ1-5
size: many
D: -
DNA: TGCAGCGTTGAAGGGAGCAGAGGTCAGCCCCAGCATTTT
CDR3: CSVEGSRGQPQHF

V: TRBV5-1
J: TRBJ2-3
size: many
D: -
DNA: TGCGCCAGCACCGTCCTAGCCCCGACCGAGATTGGGGATACGCAGTATTTT
CDR3: CASTVLAPTEIGDTQYF

V: TRBV18
J: TRBJ2-1
size: few
D: TRBD1
DNA: TGTGCCAGCTCACCCACCGGGACAGATTACAATGAGCAGTTCTTC
CDR3: CASSPTGTDYNEQFF

V: TRBV5-1
J: TRBJ1-2
size: -
D: -
DNA: TGCGCCAGCAGCCGTCCGGGGCCCACTAACTATGGCTACACCTTC
CDR3: CASSRPGPTNYGYTF

V: TRBV3-1
J: TRBJ2-7
size: -
D: -
DNA: TGTGCCAGCAGGGGACTCGAATCCTACGAGCAGTACTTC
CDR3: CASRGLESYEQYF

V: TRBV6-5
J: TRBJ1-2
size: -
D: -
DNA: TGTGCCAGCAGTCCACAATACGGTGGCTACACCTTC
CDR3: CASSPQYGGYTF